The 32 T cell receptor beta chains presented below share a single source sample, sequenced in a study of cytomegalovirus exposure and HLA in healthy donors (dated by TCRdb to 2017 to 2019). The library was built by means of the immunoSEQ multiplex PCR assay. For the multiplex PCR, a mixture combining 60 forward primers for TCR Vbeta segments and 13 reverse primers for TCR Jbeta segments was used. TCRdb re-hosts the immuneACCESS table, in-frame sequences only. Its copies lack some clones; in the studies checked, an unresolved V gene accounts for under half of them, and the cause for the rest is not known. The sample table contains 95,000 to 150,000 clones; only one count was recorded for approximately 80% of them. The ten largest clones take up approximately 1.8% of the sample. The sequenced sample was PBMCs. The receptors were gathered from a man in his forties or fifties in good health and CMV-seronegative.

In the case of this clone: At one end, the junction sequence differs from germline, possibly due to a read error. The rearrangement links TRBV19 to TRBJ2-6, with TRBD1 matching 7 bases. Germline lookup yields CDR1 LNHDA and CDR2 SQIVND (reference sequence). The CDR3 spans 16 residues. CDR3 sequence (DNA): TGTGCCAGTAGTAATAGGGGGCGCTCTGGGGCCAACGGCCTGACTTTC. Its protein is CASSNRGRSGANGLTF.

This chain's CDR3 is CASRDDSYEQYF. Here the CDR3 DNA reads TGCGCCAGCAGGGACGACAGCTACGAGCAGTACTTC. V usage is TRBV5-1 and J usage is TRBJ2-7, with a weak D call TRBD1 (5 bases). There are 12 residues in the CDR3. Trimming stripped 5 bases from V and 3 bases from J, with 9 bases between. Per the germline V gene, CDR1 is SGHRS and CDR2 is YFSETQ. Together with reference TRBV5-1 and TRBJ2-7, the CDR3 gives the full variable domain: KAGVTQTPRYLIKTRGQQVTLSCSPISGHRSVSWYQQTPGQGLQFLFEYFSETQRNKGNFPGRFSGRQFSNSRSEMNVSTLELGDSALYLCASRDDSYEQYFGPGTRLTVT.

The V and J genes are TRBV2 and TRBJ2-7; tentative D call: TRBD2 (6 bases). This CDR3 region has 11 residues. The germline V gene encodes CDR1 SNHLY and CDR2 FYNNEI. Trimming left V 10 bases short and J 6 bases short, with 13 bases between. The CDR3 is CAIGQAGEQYF. The CDR3 DNA reads TGTGCCATCGGACAAGCGGGCGAGCAGTACTTC.

V usage is TRBV4-3 and J usage is TRBJ2-1, with 8 nucleotides matching TRBD2. Germline V CDR1 and CDR2: LGHNA, YSLEER. Unmatched junction bases numbered 5, after V lost 6 bases and J lost 4 bases. This CDR3 comprises 14 residues. CDR3 nucleotides: TGCGCCAGCAGACCTGGACTAGCATACAATGAGCAGTTCTTC. As protein: CASRPGLAYNEQFF.

CDR3 bases: TGTGCCAGCAGCACGAGCGGGTCAAGCTACAATGAGCAGTTCTTC. This gives the protein CASSTSGSSYNEQFF. The V gene is TRBV7-6, the J gene TRBJ2-1, with D maybe TRBD2 (6 bases). Trimming cost V 5 bases and J 3 bases, with 14 bases left between them. The germline V gene encodes CDR1 SGHVS and CDR2 FNYEAQ. This CDR3 region has 15 residues.

The V and J genes are TRBV28 and TRBJ1-3; 7 nucleotides match TRBD1. Germline loops: CDR1 MDHEN, CDR2 SYDVKM. V dropped 10 bases and J dropped 2; count of bases not matched to a gene: 14. There are 16 residues in the CDR3. CDR3 loop: CATEGQDSFTGNTIYF. The CDR3 region has the DNA TGTGCCACCGAAGGACAGGATTCTTTTACTGGAAACACCATATATTTT.

The V gene is TRBV6-4, the J gene TRBJ2-2, with a tentative D call TRBD2 (6 bases). CDR3 length equals 14 residues. V lost 8 bases, J lost 1 base, and 11 bases lay in between. Germline V lookup: CDR1 MRHNA, CDR2 SNTAGT. CDR3 DNA: TGTGCCAGCGGGGACTTCAGGAACACCGGGGAGCTGTTTTTT. It yields the protein CASGDFRNTGELFF.

The rearrangement joins TRBV27 to TRBJ1-2, with D perhaps TRBD1 (6 bases). This CDR3 region has 14 residues. V lost 2 bases and J 1 base, leaving 8 bases between the germline ends. The germline gives CDR1 MNHEY, CDR2 SMNVEV (reference sequence). CDR3 DNA: TGTGCCAGCAGTTTAGACAGGTTTAACTATGGCTACACCTTC. Translated: CASSLDRFNYGYTF.

The V call is TRBV6-6, the J call TRBJ1-1; TRBD1 is a possible D gene (6 bases). Germline V CDR1 and CDR2: MNHNY, SVGAGI (reference sequence). Between the trimmed V and J ends, which lost 0 bases and 1 base, there was a span of 12 bases. The CDR3 consists of 16 residues. The CDR3 region has the DNA TGTGCCAGCAGTTACTCGCTTACAGGGAGGAACACTGAAGCTTTCTTT. It specifies CASSYSLTGRNTEAFF.

The chain carries TRBV9 and TRBJ1-6; 7 bases map to TRBD1. Germline CDR1 is SGDLS and CDR2 is YYNGEE. The length of the CDR3 is 16 residues. The V segment lost 4 bases and the J segment 7 bases; nucleotides outside the gene matches: 11. The CDR3 DNA sequence: TGTGCCAGCAGCACAGACCCCGGGACAGTAAATTCACCCCTCCACTTT. Protein: CASSTDPGTVNSPLHF.

Regarding this clone: A read error may produce the germline difference seen at one junction end. J is TRBJ1-4 and V is TRBV5-6; possible D gene TRBD1, 5 bases. Germline assignment: CDR1 SGHDT and CDR2 YYEEEE. The CDR3 is made up of 15 amino acids. The CDR3 reads CASRFRGGANEKLFF. As DNA, the CDR3 is TGTGCCAGCCGCTTTAGGGGAGGAGCTAATGAAAAACTGTTTTTT. The full variable domain, in which reference TRBV5-6 and TRBJ1-4 provide the parts outside the CDR3, is DAGVTQSPTHLIKTRGQQVTLRCSPKSGHDTVSWYQQALGQGPQFIFQYYEEEERQRGNFPDRFSGHQFPNYSSELNVNALLLGDSALYLCASRFRGGANEKLFFGSGTQLSVL.

The gene calls are TRBV7-9 and TRBJ2-7, with 9 positions matching TRBD1. This CDR3 is built from 16 residues. Germline-derived CDR1 and CDR2 are SEHNR and FQNEAQ (reference sequence). V shed 5 bases, J shed 2 bases, and the junction held 10 bases outside the gene matches. CDR3 amino acids: CASSDRGGTGPYEQYF. Written as DNA, the CDR3 is TGTGCCAGCAGCGACCGCGGCGGGACAGGGCCCTACGAGCAGTACTTC.

This chain joins TRBV11-2 and TRBJ2-3; TRBD2 agrees at 7 bases. Germline V gives CDR1 SGHAT, CDR2 FQNNGV. The junction had 7 bases not matched to a gene; V was cut back by 4 bases and J by 3 bases. This CDR3 has 15 amino acids. This CDR3 is CASSSGLGRTDTQYF. In DNA, the CDR3 is TGTGCCAGCAGCTCCGGACTAGGACGGACAGATACGCAGTATTTT.

This chain links TRBV4-1 with TRBJ2-5; 9 bases align to TRBD1. Matching the DNA end better, TRBJ2-7 makes the J call doubtful. The CDR3 totals 14 residues. CDR1 and CDR2 (germline): MGHRA, YSYEKL. CDR3 nucleotides: TGCGCCAGCAGCCCGGACAGGGGTCCCTACGAGCAGTACTTC. This sequence encodes CASSPDRGPYEQYF.

The rearrangement joins TRBV7-9 to TRBJ1-1; tentatively, D is TRBD1 (5 bases). CDR1 is SEHNR and CDR2 is FQNEAQ in the germline V gene (reference sequence). V was shortened by 5 bases and J by 8 bases, with 18 bases between the two germline ends. The CDR3 runs to 14 residues. CDR3 in DNA: TGTGCCAGCAGCACCCAAGGAGGGGTAGGAGAAGCTTTCTTT. Translated, it gives CASSTQGGVGEAFF.

The gene calls are TRBV30 and TRBJ2-5; D is unresolved. The CDR3 sequence is 13 residues long. Germline values: CDR1 GTSNPN, CDR2 SVGIG (reference sequence). Trimming pared 1 base from V and 2 bases from J, leaving 8 bases between. The CDR3 sequence: CAWSARRQETQYF. In DNA form, the CDR3 reads TGTGCCTGGAGTGCTAGGCGGCAAGAGACCCAGTACTTC.

V is TRBV5-5 and J is TRBJ2-3, with a weak D call TRBD2 (5 bases). The V gene's germline CDR1 is SGHKS and CDR2 YYEKEE (reference sequence). Trimming pared 4 bases from V and 4 bases from J, leaving 16 bases between. The CDR3 has 15 amino acids. CDR3 DNA: TGTGCCAGCAGCCCGGGGTCCCTAAAGTCAGATACGCAGTATTTT. This sequence encodes CASSPGSLKSDTQYF.

The chain employs TRBV7-2 and TRBJ2-1, with 11 bases identical to TRBD2. The length of the CDR3 is 18 residues. CDR1 SGHTA and CDR2 FQGNSA come from the germline V gene. Trimming at V came to 5 bases and at J to 3 bases, leaving 12 bases not matched to a gene. CDR3 nucleotides: TGTGCCAGCAGCCAACTAGCGGGAGAAAGAGGGAACTACAATGAGCAGTTCTTC. This encodes CASSQLAGERGNYNEQFF.

The chain recombines TRBV10-3 with TRBJ2-3; TRBD2 matches 10 bases. With 6 bases clipped from V and 6 bases from J, the junction kept 3 bases outside the gene matches. CDR3 length: 13 amino acids. The germline CDR1 and CDR2 sequences are ENHRY and SYGVKD. CDR3 region: CAISLAGADTQYF. The CDR3 coding sequence is TGTGCCATCAGCCTAGCGGGAGCTGATACGCAGTATTTT.

This rearrangement joins TRBV5-1 to TRBJ2-1, with a possible D match to TRBD2 (5 bases). The CDR3 contains 13 residues. Germline CDR1 is SGHRS and CDR2 is YFSETQ. The V end lost 2 bases, the J end lost 8 bases, and 11 bases lay between the germline ends. This CDR3 is CASSLRGYDEQFF. The DNA for the CDR3 is TGCGCCAGCAGCTTAAGAGGGTACGATGAGCAGTTCTTC.

The rearrangement uses TRBV11-2 and TRBJ2-5; the match to TRBD2 covers 7 bases. Germline CDR1 is SGHAT and CDR2 is FQNNGV. V lost 1 base, J lost 0 bases, and 2 bases stayed unmatched. The CDR3 contains 15 residues. This chain's CDR3 is CASSLVGGDQETQYF. The CDR3 bases are TGTGCCAGCAGCTTAGTTGGGGGGGACCAAGAGACCCAGTACTTC.

The V gene is TRBV5-1, the J gene TRBJ1-1; tentative D call: TRBD1 (5 bases). This CDR3 is built from 14 residues. Germline CDR1 and CDR2: SGHRS and YFSETQ. Trimming took off 4 bases at V and 1 base at J, with 11 bases between the two ends. The CDR3 DNA is TGCGCCAGCAGCCACGGGGGTACGAACACTGAAGCTTTCTTT. This codes for CASSHGGTNTEAFF.

In its sample, this clone was seen once. The rearrangement uses TRBV11-2 and TRBJ2-2; D is unresolved. V dropped 5 bases and J dropped 6 bases, with 10 bases sitting between them. From germline, CDR1 is SGHAT and CDR2 FQNNGV. The CDR3 is 13 residues long. CDR3 in DNA: TGTGCCAGCAGCCGTAGAGGAGCCGGGGAGCTGTTTTTT. This gives the protein CASSRRGAGELFF.

The chain employs TRBV7-9 and TRBJ1-1; TRBD1 matches 7 bases. V lost 3 bases, J lost 2 bases, and 6 bases stayed unmatched. The CDR3 sequence is 15 residues long. Per the germline V gene, CDR1 is SEHNR and CDR2 is FQNEAQ (reference sequence). CDR3 sequence (DNA): TGTGCCAGCAGCTTCTACAGGGGACCCAACACTGAAGCTTTCTTT. Its protein product is CASSFYRGPNTEAFF.

The chain uses TRBV10-2 and TRBJ2-2; 12 bases map to TRBD2. Germline CDR1 and CDR2: WSHSY and SAAADI. V was pared by 5 bases and J by 3 bases, with 7 bases of the junction left unmatched. CDR3 length: 17 amino acids. The CDR3 region is CASSLTTSGRDTGELFF. CDR3 in DNA: TGCGCCAGCAGTCTTACGACTAGCGGGAGAGACACCGGGGAGCTGTTTTTT.

The chain couples TRBV28 to TRBJ1-3, with D possibly TRBD1 on 5 matching bases. Between the trimmed V and J ends, which lost 3 bases and 7 bases, there was a span of 16 bases. The CDR3 is 15 amino acids. Per the germline V gene, CDR1 is MDHEN and CDR2 is SYDVKM. In nucleotides, the CDR3 is TGTGCCAGCAGTTTCGGAGGGGTTGAAGAGAACACCATATATTTT. It is translated as CASSFGGVEENTIYF.

A single count supports this clone. This sequence joins TRBV1 and TRBJ2-7; the D call in the table, TRBD2, was not verified against the DNA. TRBV1 is a listed pseudogene. The CDR3 is 12 amino acids. CDR3 residues: CTSSQEEREQYF. DNA of the CDR3: TGCACCAGCAGCCAAGAGGAGCGGGAGCAGTACTTC.

This clone was recorded once. CDR3 region: CASSLRLASRETQYF. CDR3 bases: TGTGCCAGCAGCCTTAGACTAGCTTCTCGGGAGACCCAGTACTTC. This chain uses TRBV7-8 with TRBJ2-5, with 7 bases identical to TRBD2. CDR3 length: 15 residues. Looked up from germline, CDR1 is SGHVS and CDR2 is FQNEAQ. The trim removed 5 bases at V and 5 bases at J, leaving 11 bases unmatched.

The chain couples TRBV19 to TRBJ1-2; D is undetermined. The germline V gene encodes CDR1 LNHDA and CDR2 SQIVND (reference sequence). Trimming shortened V by 3 bases and J by 4 bases, and 18 bases separated the two germline ends. The CDR3 sequence is 16 residues long. The CDR3 loop is CASSMYVASSSYGYTF. The CDR3 region has the DNA TGTGCCAGTAGTATGTACGTAGCCTCATCATCCTATGGCTACACCTTC.

V is TRBV7-8 and J is TRBJ2-1; D is perhaps TRBD1 (5 bases). Germline V gives CDR1 SGHVS, CDR2 FQNEAQ. V was cut by 6 bases and J by 12 bases, with 18 bases left in between. This CDR3 region has 13 residues. The CDR3 region is CASSGADRFGQFF. In DNA, the CDR3 is TGTGCCAGCAGTGGGGCTGACCGCTTTGGGCAGTTCTTC.

The chain uses TRBV6-1 and TRBJ2-1, with 12 bases aligning to TRBD2. This CDR3 is built from 14 residues. V dropped 6 bases and J dropped 9; count of bases not matched to a gene: 6. Germline V gene sequence: CDR1 MNHNS, CDR2 SASEGT. The CDR3, as DNA: TGTGCCAGCAGACCTAGCGGGGGGGCCGGTGAGCAGTTCTTC. Encoded protein: CASRPSGGAGEQFF.

This clone was seen a handful of times. The J gene is TRBJ1-3, the V gene TRBV29-1; TRBD1 might be the D (6 bases). The CDR3 runs to 16 residues. CDR1 and CDR2 from the germline V gene are SQVTM and ANQGSEA. V lost 7 bases to trimming and J lost 1 base, with 20 bases between them. The CDR3 bases are TGCAGCGGAGAAGGGGGACCCGATTCATCTGGAAACACCATATATTTT. It specifies CSGEGGPDSSGNTIYF.